This TCR beta chain was identified during a study of human T cells and chemical hapten exposure. TCRdb re-analysed the RACE reads in MiXCR, keeping a single row per CDR3 protein. The profile shows 100,000 to 150,000 distinct CDR3 sequences, about 11% of them singletons. As to time point: patch test 3, about 24 weeks after DPC sensitization. Treatment reported: therapeutic diphenylcyclopropenone sensitization with weekly scalp DPC. The donor pool consisted of alopecia patients aged 18 to 70 years, considered suitable for DPC. Whole blood, unfractionated, served as the material for total RNA extraction. General study findings and limits: No alteration of TCRs above 1 in 1000 frequency was seen with DPC sensitization.

This clonotype was counted only a few times. The antigen is unknown. CDR1 and CDR2 from the germline V gene are SQVTM and ANQGSEA. The CDR3 extends over 13 amino acids. Between the trimmed V and J ends, which lost 6 bases and 0 bases, there was a span of 11 bases. This specimen was whole blood, taken in connection with sensitization to the hapten diphenylcyclopropenone (DPC). This TCR was recovered from a woman aged 50 to 65 with alopecia areata. Some clones in this sample may be carry-over from other donors' samples. This sequence joins TRBV29-1 and TRBJ1-2, with D uncertain. In DNA form, the CDR3 reads TGCAGCGTATCGAGCCTAGCTAACTATGGCTACACCTTC. Its protein is CSVSSLANYGYTF.